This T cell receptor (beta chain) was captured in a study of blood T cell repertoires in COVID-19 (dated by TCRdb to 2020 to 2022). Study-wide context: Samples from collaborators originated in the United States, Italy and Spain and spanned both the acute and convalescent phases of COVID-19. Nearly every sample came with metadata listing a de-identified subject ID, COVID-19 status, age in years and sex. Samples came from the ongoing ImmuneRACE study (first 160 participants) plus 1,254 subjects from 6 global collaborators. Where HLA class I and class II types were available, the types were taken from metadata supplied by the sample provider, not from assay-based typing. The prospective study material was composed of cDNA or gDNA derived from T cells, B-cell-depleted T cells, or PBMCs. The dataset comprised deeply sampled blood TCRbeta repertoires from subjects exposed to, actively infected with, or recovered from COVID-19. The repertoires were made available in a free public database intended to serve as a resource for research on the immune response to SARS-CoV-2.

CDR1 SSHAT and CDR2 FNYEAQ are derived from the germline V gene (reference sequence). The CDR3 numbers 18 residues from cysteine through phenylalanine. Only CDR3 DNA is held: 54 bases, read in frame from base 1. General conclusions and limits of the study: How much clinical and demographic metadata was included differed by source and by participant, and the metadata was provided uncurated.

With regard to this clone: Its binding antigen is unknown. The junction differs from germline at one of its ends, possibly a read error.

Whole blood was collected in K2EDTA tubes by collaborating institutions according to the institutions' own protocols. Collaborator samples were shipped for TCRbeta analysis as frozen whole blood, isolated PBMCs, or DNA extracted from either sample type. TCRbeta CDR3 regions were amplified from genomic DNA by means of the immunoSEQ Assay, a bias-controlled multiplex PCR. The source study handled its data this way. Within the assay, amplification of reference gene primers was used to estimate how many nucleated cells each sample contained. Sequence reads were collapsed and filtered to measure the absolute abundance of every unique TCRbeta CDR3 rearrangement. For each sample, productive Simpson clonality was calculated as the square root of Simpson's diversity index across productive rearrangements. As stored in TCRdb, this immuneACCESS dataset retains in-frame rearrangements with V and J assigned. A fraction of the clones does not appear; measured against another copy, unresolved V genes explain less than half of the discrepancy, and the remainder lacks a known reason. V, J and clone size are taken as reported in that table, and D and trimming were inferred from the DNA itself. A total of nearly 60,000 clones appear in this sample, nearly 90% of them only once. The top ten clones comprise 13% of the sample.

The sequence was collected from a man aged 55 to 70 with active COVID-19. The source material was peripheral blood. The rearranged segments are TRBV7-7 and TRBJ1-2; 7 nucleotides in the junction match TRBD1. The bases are TGTGCTAGCAGTTCCACAGGGGACCTAGGAGATTCGCCGCGGGGCTACACCTTC. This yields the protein CASSSTGDLGDSPRGYTF.